Presented here are 12 T cell receptor beta chains from one specimen sequenced in a study of blood T cell repertoires in COVID-19. Data came from immunoSEQ multiplex PCR; TCRdb stores just in-frame clones and leaves some out. The table shows 250,000 or so clones, with around 90% occurring only once. The specimen sequenced was PBMCs or T cells enriched from blood (not recorded which). These receptors were collected from a man between 40 and 49 years old who had been exposed to COVID-19.

The chain carries TRBV28 and TRBJ2-5, with 12 bases identical to TRBD2. V shed 5 bases and J 4 bases; nucleotides not matched to a gene: 5. Germline lookup yields CDR1 MDHEN and CDR2 SYDVKM. This CDR3 spans 15 amino acids. The CDR3 coding sequence is TGTGCCAGCAGTGCCAGACTAGCGGGAGCAGAGACCCAGTACTTC. Translating it yields CASSARLAGAETQYF.

The chain has TRBV6-2 or TRBV6-3 and TRBJ2-2, with a tentative D call TRBD2 (5 bases). CDR1 MNHEY and CDR2 SVGEGT come from the germline V gene. V was pared by 4 bases and J by 4 bases, with 13 bases between. The CDR3 runs to 15 residues. The DNA for the CDR3 is TGTGCCAGCAGTTTCGGGGTAGTAATCACCGGGGAGCTGTTTTTT. Residues: CASSFGVVITGELFF.

This clone occurred once. The chain couples TRBV5-1 to TRBJ1-2, with D unresolved. This CDR3 is 13 amino acids long. V was cut by 5 bases and J by 0 bases, with 8 bases left in between. CDR1 is SGHRS and CDR2 is YFSETQ in the germline V gene. The DNA of the CDR3 is TGCGCCAGCAGAAGAGCCGCTAACTATGGCTACACCTTC. Its translation is CASRRAANYGYTF.

The chain links TRBV29-1 to TRBJ2-1; D unresolved. In germline, CDR1 is SQVTM, CDR2 ANQGSEA. The CDR3 is 15 amino acids. Trimming pared 7 bases from V and 7 bases from J, leaving 23 bases between. The CDR3 nucleotides are TGCAGCGACCGTGTTCCAGGTACATCCATGAATGAGCAGTTCTTC. Protein sequence: CSDRVPGTSMNEQFF.

The chain employs TRBV14 and TRBJ1-1; no clear D gene. Trimming pared 2 bases from V and 0 bases from J, leaving 4 bases between. Germline V gives CDR1 SGHDN, CDR2 FVKESK. This CDR3 is 13 amino acids long. The CDR3 loop reads CASSQIMNTEAFF. DNA of the CDR3: TGTGCCAGCAGCCAAATTATGAACACTGAAGCTTTCTTT.

The chain has TRBV7-2 and TRBJ2-7; tentatively, D is TRBD2 (5 bases). Trimming took off 0 bases at V and 2 bases at J, with 14 bases between the two ends. Per the germline V gene, CDR1 is SGHTA and CDR2 is FQGNSA. The CDR3 is made up of 16 amino acids. For the CDR3, the DNA is TGTGCCAGCAGCTTAGCTCCGGAGGCCCGGCCCTACGAGCAGTACTTC. Amino acids: CASSLAPEARPYEQYF.

This chain connects TRBV19 to TRBJ2-3; tentative D call: TRBD1 (5 bases). Germline V CDR1 and CDR2: LNHDA, SQIVND (reference sequence). Trimming took 5 bases from V and 0 from J, leaving 18 bases between them. The CDR3 is 17 amino acids. CDR3 sequence (DNA): TGTGCCAGTAGTGGGGTTCAAGGACACTATAGCACAGATACGCAGTATTTT. It yields the protein CASSGVQGHYSTDTQYF.

The CDR3 sequence: CASSQQEGAGTEAFF. Here the CDR3 DNA reads TGCGCCAGCAGTCAACAGGAGGGGGCAGGGACTGAAGCTTTCTTT. The chain is built from TRBV23-1 and TRBJ1-1, with 7 nucleotides matching TRBD1. TRBV23-1 is identified as an open reading frame with a role that is uncertain. CDR3 length: 15 amino acids. J lost 5 bases, V lost 2 bases, and 8 bases had no gene match.

The chain combines TRBV9 with TRBJ1-3; D perhaps matches TRBD1 (6 bases). V was shortened by 3 bases and J by 2 bases, with 6 bases between the two germline ends. Germline CDR1 is SGDLS and CDR2 is YYNGEE. This CDR3 region has 13 residues. The CDR3 protein is CASSDRAGNTIYF. The CDR3, as DNA: TGTGCCAGCAGCGACAGGGCTGGAAACACCATATATTTT.

The V gene is TRBV13, the J gene TRBJ1-3; D perhaps matches TRBD1 (5 bases). V was shortened by 5 bases and J by 4 bases, with 15 bases between the two germline ends. The germline gives CDR1 PRHDT, CDR2 FYEKMQ (reference sequence). CDR3 length equals 15 residues. CDR3 DNA: TGTGCCAGCAGCCCACCGGGGGGTTTGGGAAACACCATATATTTT. Its translation: CASSPPGGLGNTIYF.

This clone was seen only once. The CDR3 region is CASSQPGQIYNEQFF. Written as DNA, the CDR3 is TGTGCCAGCAGCCAACCGGGACAGATCTACAATGAGCAGTTCTTC. This rearrangement joins TRBV4-2 to TRBJ2-1; 7 bases agree with TRBD1. CDR1 and CDR2 from the germline V gene are LGHNA and YNFKEQ. CDR3 length: 15 residues. V was clipped by 2 bases and J by 3 bases; unmatched bases: 4.

CDR3 in amino acids: CASSIGQGRFGEQFF. CDR3 DNA: TGCGCCAGCAGCATCGGACAGGGTCGCTTCGGTGAGCAGTTCTTC. V and J are TRBV5-1 and TRBJ2-1, with 8 bases that match TRBD1. Germline V gives CDR1 SGHRS, CDR2 YFSETQ. V lost 4 bases to trimming and J lost 9 bases; unmatched junction nucleotides: 12. There are 15 residues in the CDR3.